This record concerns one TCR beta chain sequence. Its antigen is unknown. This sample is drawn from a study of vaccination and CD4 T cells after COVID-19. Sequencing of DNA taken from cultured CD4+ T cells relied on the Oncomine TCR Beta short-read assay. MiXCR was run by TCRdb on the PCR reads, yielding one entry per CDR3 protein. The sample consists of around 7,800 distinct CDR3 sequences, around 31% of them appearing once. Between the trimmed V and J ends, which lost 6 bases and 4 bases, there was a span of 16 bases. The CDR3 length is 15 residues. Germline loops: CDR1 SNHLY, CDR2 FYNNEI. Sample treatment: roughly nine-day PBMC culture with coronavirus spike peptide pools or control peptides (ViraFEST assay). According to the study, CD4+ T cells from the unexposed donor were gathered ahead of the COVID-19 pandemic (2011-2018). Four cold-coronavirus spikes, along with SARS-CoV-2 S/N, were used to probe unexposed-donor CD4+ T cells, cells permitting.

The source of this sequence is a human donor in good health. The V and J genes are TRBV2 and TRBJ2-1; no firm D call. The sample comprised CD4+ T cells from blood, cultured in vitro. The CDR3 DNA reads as TGTGCCAGCAGGGTCGACATATACCCTTACAATGAGCAGTTCTTC. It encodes CASRVDIYPYNEQFF.